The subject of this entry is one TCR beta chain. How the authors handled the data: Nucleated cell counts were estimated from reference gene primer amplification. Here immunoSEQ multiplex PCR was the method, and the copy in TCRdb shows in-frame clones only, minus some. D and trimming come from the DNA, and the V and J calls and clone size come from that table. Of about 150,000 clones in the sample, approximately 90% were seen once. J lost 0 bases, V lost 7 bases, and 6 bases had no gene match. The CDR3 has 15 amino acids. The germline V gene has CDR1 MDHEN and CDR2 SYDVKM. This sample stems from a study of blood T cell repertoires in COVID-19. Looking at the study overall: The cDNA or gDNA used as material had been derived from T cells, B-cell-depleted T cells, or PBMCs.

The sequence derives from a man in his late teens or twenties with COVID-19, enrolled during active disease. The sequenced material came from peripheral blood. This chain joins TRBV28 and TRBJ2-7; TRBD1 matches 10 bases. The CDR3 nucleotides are TGTGCCAGCACCCCGGGACAGGGGAACTCCTACGAGCAGTACTTC. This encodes CASTPGQGNSYEQYF. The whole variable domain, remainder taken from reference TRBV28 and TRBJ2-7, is DVKVTQSSRYLVKRTGEKVFLECVQDMDHENMFWYRQDPGLGLRLIYFSYDVKMKEKGDIPEGYSVSREKKERFSLILESASTNQTSMYLCASTPGQGNSYEQYFGPGTRLTVT.